These 19 T cell receptor beta chains share one sample of origin, sequenced in a study of graft-versus-host responses after intestinal transplantation (dated by TCRdb to the early 2020s). The library was produced with the immunoSEQ multiplex PCR assay. TCRdb took this table from immuneACCESS and kept in-frame rearrangements with V and J called. Such tables lack part of the clones; where checked against another copy, unresolved V genes explain under half of the gap, and the rest is unexplained. Counted in this sample were 80,000 to 100,000 clones; roughly 92% of them appeared once. The biggest ten clones account for about 0.073% of the sample. Explained via the paper, the time point label denotes: cells obtained before transplantation from donor or recipient. Their antigens are not known. This material consisted of unstimulated CD8+ T cells sorted from spleen or lymph node cells, taken before transplant. These TCRs come from a human donor who was the organ donor for an intestinal transplant.

The genes are TRBV13 and TRBJ2-3; D uncertain. Looked up from germline, CDR1 is PRHDT and CDR2 is FYEKMQ (reference sequence). The V end lost 4 bases, the J end lost 5 bases, and 4 bases lay between the germline ends. The CDR3 has 11 residues. CDR3 sequence reads: CASSSGDTQYF. CDR3 sequence (DNA): TGTGCCAGCAGCTCCGGAGATACGCAGTATTTT. Full variable domain (remainder filled in from reference TRBV13 and TRBJ2-3): AAGVIQSPRHLIKEKRETATLKCYPIPRHDTVYWYQQGPGQDPQFLISFYEKMQSDKGSIPDRFSAQQFSDYHSELNMSSLELGDSALYFCASSSGDTQYFGPGTRLTVL.

The chain uses TRBV19 and TRBJ2-3; D is perhaps TRBD1 (5 bases). The length of the CDR3 is 16 residues. Germline V gene lookup returns CDR1 LNHDA and CDR2 SQIVND (reference sequence). Trimming pared 1 base from V and 0 bases from J, leaving 11 bases between. CDR3 bases: TGTGCCAGTAGTATAGCCCTGGCAGGGAGCACAGATACGCAGTATTTT. Protein sequence: CASSIALAGSTDTQYF. Combining the CDR3 with reference TRBV19 and TRBJ2-3 gives the whole variable domain DGGITQSPKYLFRKEGQNVTLSCEQNLNHDAMYWYRQDPGQGLRLIYYSQIVNDFQKGDIAEGYSVSREKKESFPLTVTSAQKNPTAFYLCASSIALAGSTDTQYFGPGTRLTVL.

CDR3 DNA sequence: TGTGCCACCAGCAGAGATTTCCCCTCCTGGACGGACTCGGATGGCTACACCTTC. Protein: CATSRDFPSWTDSDGYTF. This chain uses TRBV15 with TRBJ1-2; D uncertain. V was pared by 0 bases and J by 6 bases, with 23 bases between. The CDR3 consists of 18 residues. CDR1 and CDR2 (germline): LNHNV, YYDKDF (reference sequence).

The CDR3 region is CASSVGGGELFF. CDR3 sequence (DNA): TGTGCCAGCAGCGTAGGAGGCGGGGAGCTGTTTTTT. The chain combines TRBV9 with TRBJ2-2; D not resolved. The CDR3 is 12 amino acids. Between the trimmed V and J ends, which lost 0 bases and 7 bases, there was a span of 4 bases. Germline V gene sequence: CDR1 SGDLS, CDR2 YYNGEE.

The chain is built from TRBV7-8 and TRBJ2-5; TRBD2 might be the D (6 bases). Per germline, CDR1 SGHVS and CDR2 FQNEAQ. The CDR3 is 16 amino acids. V lost 1 base, J lost 1 base, and 13 bases lay in between. The CDR3 DNA follows: TGTGCCAGCAGCTTAGTTTGGGCGGGGTCCCAAGAGACCCAGTACTTC. Amino acid sequence: CASSLVWAGSQETQYF.

The genes are TRBV27 and TRBJ2-1, with 10 nucleotides matching TRBD2. The V segment lost 4 bases and the J segment 2 bases; nucleotides outside the gene matches: 5. Per the germline V gene, CDR1 is MNHEY and CDR2 is SMNVEV (reference sequence). This CDR3 region has 16 residues. The DNA of the CDR3 is TGTGCCAGCAGTTCCGAGCGGGAGGGAGCCTACAATGAGCAGTTCTTC. Protein: CASSSEREGAYNEQFF.

This chain uses TRBV4-1 with TRBJ1-3; 9 nucleotides agree with TRBD1. With 2 bases clipped from V and 10 bases from J, the junction kept 18 bases outside the gene matches. The germline gives CDR1 MGHRA, CDR2 YSYEKL. The CDR3 is made up of 18 amino acids. CDR3 coding DNA: TGCGCCAGCAGCCAACAACAAATATGGACAGGGGCTAGAGGAACCATATATTTT. This codes for CASSQQQIWTGARGTIYF.

The V gene is TRBV15, the J gene TRBJ2-1; D possibly corresponds to TRBD2 (5 bases). The germline V and J ends were trimmed by 8 bases and 0 bases, with 17 bases remaining between them. Per the germline V gene, CDR1 is LNHNV and CDR2 is YYDKDF (reference sequence). The CDR3 sequence is 16 residues long. The CDR3, as DNA: TGTGCCACCGGGCTAACTAGTGTGAGCTCCTACAATGAGCAGTTCTTC. Translated, it gives CATGLTSVSSYNEQFF.

This clone turned up a few times. The chain employs TRBV25-1 and TRBJ1-2, with D unclear. The CDR3 spans 13 residues. CDR1 and CDR2 (germline): MGHDK, SYGVNS. The V and J ends lost 6 bases and 8 bases respectively, with 16 bases between them. The CDR3 DNA reads as TGTGCCAGCAGCATCGGGGAAGTGAGCGGCTACACCTTC. Translated: CASSIGEVSGYTF.

V is TRBV29-1 and J is TRBJ2-2; 14 bases align to TRBD2. V shed 4 bases, J shed 0 bases, and the junction held 4 bases outside the gene matches. Germline CDR1 SQVTM, CDR2 ANQGSEA. CDR3 length: 17 residues. The CDR3 here is CSVVGLAGATNTGELFF. CDR3 DNA sequence: TGCAGCGTTGTGGGACTAGCGGGAGCTACGAACACCGGGGAGCTGTTTTTT.

The V gene is TRBV2, the J gene TRBJ2-7; D is unresolved. V lost 4 bases to trimming and J lost 2 bases, with 15 bases between them. The CDR3 totals 15 residues. CDR1 is SNHLY, CDR2 FYNNEI, per germline. CDR3 coding DNA: TGTGCCAGCAGTGCTGAGAGAAAACCCACCTACGAGCAGTACTTC. Protein product: CASSAERKPTYEQYF.

The V gene is TRBV28, the J gene TRBJ2-2, with 9 bases aligning to TRBD2. Trimming took 5 bases from V and 5 from J; bases not matched to a gene: 6. Germline V gives CDR1 MDHEN, CDR2 SYDVKM. CDR3 length equals 15 residues. Written as DNA, the CDR3 is TGTGCCAGCAGTCGCTCTAGCGGGGCGACCGGGGAGCTGTTTTTT. Protein: CASSRSSGATGELFF.

The gene calls are TRBV6-1 and TRBJ1-1; D not resolved. This CDR3 spans 12 amino acids. Germline values: CDR1 MNHNS, CDR2 SASEGT. V gave up 8 bases and J gave up 7 bases, with 14 bases separating them. DNA of the CDR3: TGTGCCAGCCTAGGGCCGGGGATTGAAGCTTTCTTT. This gives the protein CASLGPGIEAFF.

The chain employs TRBV7-8 and TRBJ2-2; TRBD1 matches at 9 bases. The V gene end was trimmed by 5 bases and the J gene end by 3 bases; junction bases not matched to a gene: 7. The CDR3 has 16 amino acids. Germline CDR1 SGHVS, CDR2 FQNEAQ. The CDR3 DNA reads TGTGCCAGCAGCCTAACCGGGACAGGGTACACCGGGGAGCTGTTTTTT. It encodes CASSLTGTGYTGELFF. Variable domain in full (rest from reference TRBV7-8 and TRBJ2-2): GAGVSQSPRYKVAKRGQDVALRCDPISGHVSLFWYQQALGQGPEFLTYFQNEAQLDKSGLPSDRFFAERPEGSVSTLKIQRTQQEDSAVYLCASSLTGTGYTGELFFGEGSRLTVL.

The V call is TRBV19, the J call TRBJ2-1; TRBD2 matches at 8 bases. This CDR3 comprises 15 residues. The V gene's germline CDR1 is LNHDA and CDR2 SQIVND (reference sequence). Trimming at V came to 3 bases and at J to 4 bases, leaving 5 bases not matched to a gene. The CDR3 is CASSISGGPYNEQFF. Here the CDR3 DNA reads TGTGCCAGTAGTATCTCGGGAGGGCCGTACAATGAGCAGTTCTTC.

The V and J genes are TRBV28 and TRBJ2-5; 10 nucleotides agree with TRBD1. The CDR3 is 19 amino acids. The germline V gene has CDR1 MDHEN and CDR2 SYDVKM. Trimming removed 2 bases from V and 5 bases from J; junction bases left unmatched: 17. CDR3 protein: CASSLNGRQGARDHETQYF. The CDR3 region has the DNA TGTGCCAGCAGTTTAAACGGAAGACAGGGGGCGCGGGATCACGAGACCCAGTACTTC.

This clone was seen once. CDR3 in amino acids: CATSRNDWTSGSYEQYF. The CDR3 DNA reads as TGTGCCACCAGCCGAAACGACTGGACTAGCGGGAGTTACGAGCAGTACTTC. The chain links TRBV15 to TRBJ2-7, with 13 positions matching TRBD2. This CDR3 region has 17 residues. Germline CDR1 LNHNV, CDR2 YYDKDF (reference sequence). After removal of 5 bases from V and 4 bases from J, the junction contained 11 bases not matched to a gene.

CDR3 nucleotide sequence: TGTGCCAGCAGCCCCAATTGGGGGGGGTCTTATGGCTACACCTTC. Amino acid sequence: CASSPNWGGSYGYTF. The genes are TRBV9 and TRBJ1-2; a weak D match, TRBD1 (5 bases). V dropped 4 bases and J dropped 5 bases, with 18 bases sitting between them. The germline V gene encodes CDR1 SGDLS and CDR2 YYNGEE. The length of the CDR3 is 15 residues.

The chain employs TRBV28 and TRBJ1-5; perhaps TRBD1 as D (6 bases). Germline V gene data show CDR1 as MDHEN and CDR2 as SYDVKM. Trimming took 9 bases from V and 4 from J, leaving 13 bases between them. The CDR3 extends over 13 amino acids. CDR3 in amino acids: CASTGLLNQPQHF. CDR3 DNA: TGTGCCAGTACAGGGCTACTAAATCAGCCCCAGCATTTT.